The clone carrying this T cell receptor (beta chain) appeared a single time. Germline assignment: CDR1 SGHTA and CDR2 FQGTGA. Trimming cost V 1 base and J 6 bases, with 9 bases left between them. This CDR3 has 14 amino acids. Only in-frame clones appear in the TCRdb table, and some are missing; sequencing was by immunoSEQ multiplex PCR. The sample contains more than 2,000,000 clones, 90% to 95% of which appear only once. The record originates from a study of shared clonotypes between healthy human individuals. Study-level information: With ages of 18 to 49, the donors were a couple of women and a few men.

This TCR derives from a man in his late teens or twenties in good health. Some clones in this sample may be carry-over from other donors' samples. Sequenced input: naive CD4+ T cells from PBMCs. Subset denoted: CD45RA+ positively selected. The chain carries TRBV7-3 and TRBJ2-2; D gene unclear. For the CDR3, the DNA is TGTGCCAGCAGCTTAAACCCAGTACCCGGGGAGCTGTTTTTT. Translating gives CASSLNPVPGELFF.